This T cell receptor beta chain was captured in a study of T cell repertoires in cytomegalovirus infection. Across the study: CMV infection plus the matching HLA type was flagged by public TCR beta signatures. Study-level results: Dominating the ex vivo response were HLA-C-restricted CMV-specific TCR beta clonotypes. Identification of carriers of CMV plus the relevant HLA was achieved through cumulative public TCR beta family frequency.

One entry per CDR3 protein, called by TCRdb with MiXCR from the reads. The data show 150,000 to 200,000 distinct CDR3 sequences, about 20% seen once. V shed 0 bases and J shed 3 bases, with 11 bases lying between them. The CDR3 runs to 15 residues. CDR1 and CDR2 from the germline V gene are SGHNT and YYREEE (reference sequence). Of note for this clonotype: Antigen unknown.

Sequencing was done on a sample of PBMCs. This chain links TRBV5-4 with TRBJ2-3; D assignment may be TRBD1 or TRBD2 (6 bases each). The receptor was derived from a human donor in good health (CMV status not recorded). Some clones in this sample may be carry-over from other donors' samples. CDR3 sequence (DNA): TGTGCCAGCAGCTTGGGTGGGGGGCTAACAGATACGCAGTATTTT. Protein sequence: CASSLGGGLTDTQYF. Supplemented by reference TRBV5-4 and TRBJ2-3, the full variable domain reads ETGVTQSPTHLIKTRGQQVTLRCSSQSGHNTVSWYQQALGQGPQFIFQYYREEENGRGNFPPRFSGLQFPNYSSELNVNALELDDSALYLCASSLGGGLTDTQYFGPGTRLTVL.